The entry below describes one TCR beta chain. This clonotype has a count of ten or more. Its recognized antigen is unknown. No base quality values were provided; no much bigger clone lies one nucleotide off. The entry originates in a study of T cells in Graves' hyperthyroidism and ophthalmopathy (dated by TCRdb to the late 2010s). Context from the whole study: To identify TCR V-J signatures that set the groups apart, the researchers used a discovery cohort of roughly 100 patients, made up of 40 to 45 with Graves' ophthalmopathy and some 60 with stable Graves' hyperthyroidism. Prospective prediction of ophthalmopathy was tested in an independent validation cohort consisting of 18 hyperthyroidism patients and more than 15 patients who later progressed to ophthalmopathy. The 100 discovery patients were randomly split 7:3 into training and test sets. Thyroid tissue and blood T-cell repertoires from six Graves' hyperthyroidism patients were also compared in the study. After sampling, hyperthyroidism patients received methimazole starting at 30 mg daily, and ophthalmopathy patients received high-dose intravenous methylprednisolone. The paper reports TCR Vbeta CDR3 sequencing of more than 120 peripheral blood samples: under 45 ophthalmopathy, under 80 hyperthyroidism and 17 progressor patients. On the study overall, not on this receptor specifically: Sample size was not statistically predetermined, and blinding of investigators to group allocation was not performed. In validation, the model predicted progression to ophthalmopathy with over 65% sensitivity and 72% to 75% specificity, a median of roughly seven months before onset. A 13 V-J signature model separated ophthalmopathy from stable hyperthyroidism, with around 88% sensitivity and 81% to 82% specificity in cross-validation and 80%/75% in testing. Most expanded thyroid clonotypes (frequency above 0.001) were also found in blood, which suggests that blood repertoires may mirror thyroid immune responses.

Trimming at the junction amounts to 5 bases on V and 3 bases on J, and the germline ends lie 14 bases apart. Measured from the cysteine to the phenylalanine, the CDR3 is 15 residues long. Just the 45-base CDR3 DNA is kept, in frame starting at base 1. From a lookup of the germline V gene (reference sequence), CDR1 and CDR2 are SEHNR and FQNEAQ. TCR beta CDR3 regions were amplified from RNA transcripts. The first round of RT-PCR for the TCR CDR3 was performed with the HTBI primer set and the Qiagen OneStep RT-PCR kit. Libraries were constructed in a second round of multiplex PCR, after which size selection and purification were performed. Libraries were sequenced paired-end with 100 bp reads on an Illumina HiSeq2000. The paper's processing steps were these. SOAPnuke was used to process the raw data, with reads discarded if the reads contained adapters or uncalled bases, had a mean Phred below 15, or lacked an exact constant-primer or identifier match. High-quality paired reads were merged with COPE v1.2.5, and unique nucleotide sequences were defined as clonotypes. MiTCR v1.1 was used to align clonotypes to the IMGT TRBV, TRBD and TRBJ reference segments. Analysis was restricted to V-J combinations with a frequency above 0.0001, which covered 99% to 99.2% of repertoires. A TCS score was defined as the ratio of F50 (clonal expansion) to E x V (chaos), with BLOSUM62-based TCRdist applied between CDR3 peptides within each V-J. Welch's t-statistics and random forest reduced roughly 540 V-J features to roughly 13, which were used in a naive Bayes classifier (R e1071). The similarity between thyroid and blood repertoires was quantified using the Morisita-Horn index. The public reads were reanalyzed by TCRdb: fastp trimming at Q25, MiXCR alignment, in-frame beta chains only. Entries that share a CDR3 protein sequence are merged under the most common genes and DNA. These V and J calls are TCRdb output, not the study's own analysis. Recorded for this sample are about 610,000 distinct CDR3 sequences; roughly 46% of them occurred a single time. More than 7.5% of the sample comes from the top ten.

Stable Graves' hyperthyroidism was defined as no progression to ophthalmopathy during 18 months of follow-up. Hyperthyroidism patients were newly diagnosed, had a disease duration of under 2 months, and were aged 18 to 65 years. Exclusion was applied to patients with uncontrolled infections, other autoimmune diseases, pregnancy or lactation. Diagnoses relied on clinical symptoms, serum thyroxine and TRAb, thyroid ultrasound and orbital computed tomography. Trizol reagent was used to extract total RNA, and RNA quality was then checked on an Agilent 2100 Bioanalyzer. The TCR comes from a woman between 18 and 29 years old with Graves' hyperthyroidism. The sequence joins TRBV7-9 to TRBJ1-5, and perhaps TRBD1 as D gene, on 6 matching bases. Sequenced input: peripheral blood or thyroid tissue (not recorded which). The DNA sequence is as follows: TGTGCCAGCAGCCTCGGGGACACAAACAATCAGCCCCAGCATTTT. This codes for CASSLGDTNNQPQHF.